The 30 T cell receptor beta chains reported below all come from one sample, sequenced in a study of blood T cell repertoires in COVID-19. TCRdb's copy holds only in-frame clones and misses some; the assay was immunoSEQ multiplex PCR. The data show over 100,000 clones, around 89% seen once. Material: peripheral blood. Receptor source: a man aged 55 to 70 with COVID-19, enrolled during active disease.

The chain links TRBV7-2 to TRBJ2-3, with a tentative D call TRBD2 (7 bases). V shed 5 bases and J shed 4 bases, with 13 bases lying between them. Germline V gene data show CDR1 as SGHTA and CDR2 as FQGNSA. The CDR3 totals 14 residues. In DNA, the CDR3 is TGTGCCAGCAGCCTCGGGGGGCCTGCAGATACGCAGTATTTT. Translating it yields CASSLGGPADTQYF.

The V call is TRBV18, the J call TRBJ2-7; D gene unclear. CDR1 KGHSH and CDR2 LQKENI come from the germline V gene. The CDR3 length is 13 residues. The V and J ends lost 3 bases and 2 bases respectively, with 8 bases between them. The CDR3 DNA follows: TGTGCCAGCTCACCCACAGATACCTACGAGCAGTACTTC. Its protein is CASSPTDTYEQYF.

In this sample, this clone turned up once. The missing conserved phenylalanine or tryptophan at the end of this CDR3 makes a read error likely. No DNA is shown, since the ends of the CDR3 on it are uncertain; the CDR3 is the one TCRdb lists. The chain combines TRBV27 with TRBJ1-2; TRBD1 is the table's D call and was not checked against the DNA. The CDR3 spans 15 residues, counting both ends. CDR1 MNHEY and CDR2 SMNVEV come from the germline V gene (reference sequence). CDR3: CASSSYRGEELWLHL.

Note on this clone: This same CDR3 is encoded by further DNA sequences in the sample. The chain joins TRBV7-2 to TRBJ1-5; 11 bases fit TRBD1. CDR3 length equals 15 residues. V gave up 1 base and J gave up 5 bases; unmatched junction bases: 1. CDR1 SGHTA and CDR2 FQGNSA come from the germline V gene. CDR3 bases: TGTGCCAGCAGCTTAGGGGACAGGGGGTATCAGCCCCAGCATTTT. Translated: CASSLGDRGYQPQHF.

DNA for the CDR3: TGTGCCACCAGTGGGGAGGCAGGGAACATTCAGTACTTC. Its translation is CATSGEAGNIQYF. The rearrangement links TRBV24-1 to TRBJ2-4, with D possibly being TRBD2 (6 bases). There are 13 residues in the CDR3. Trimming cost V 5 bases and J 7 bases, with 11 bases left between them. The germline V gene encodes CDR1 KGHDR and CDR2 SFDVKD.

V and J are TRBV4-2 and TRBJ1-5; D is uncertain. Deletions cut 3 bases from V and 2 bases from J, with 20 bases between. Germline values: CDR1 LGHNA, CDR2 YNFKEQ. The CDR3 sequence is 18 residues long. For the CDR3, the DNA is TGTGCCAGCAGCCACGCATTTCGGGGATCTCGGGGCAATCAGCCCCAGCATTTT. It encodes CASSHAFRGSRGNQPQHF.

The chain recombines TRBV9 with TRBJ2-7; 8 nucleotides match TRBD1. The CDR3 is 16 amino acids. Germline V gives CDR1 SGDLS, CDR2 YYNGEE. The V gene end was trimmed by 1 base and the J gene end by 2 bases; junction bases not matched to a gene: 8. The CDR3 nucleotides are TGTGCCAGCAGCGTACGCACAGGGGGTGCGCCCTACGAGCAGTACTTC. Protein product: CASSVRTGGAPYEQYF.

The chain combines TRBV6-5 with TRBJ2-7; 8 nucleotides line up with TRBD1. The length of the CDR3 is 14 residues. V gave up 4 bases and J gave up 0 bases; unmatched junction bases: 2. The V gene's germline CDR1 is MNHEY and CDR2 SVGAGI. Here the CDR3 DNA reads TGTGCCAGCAGTTTACAGGGGGTCTCCTACGAGCAGTACTTC. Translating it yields CASSLQGVSYEQYF.

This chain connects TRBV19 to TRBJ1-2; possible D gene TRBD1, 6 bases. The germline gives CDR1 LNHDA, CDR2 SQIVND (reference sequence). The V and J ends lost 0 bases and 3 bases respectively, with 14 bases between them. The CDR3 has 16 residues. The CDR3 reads CASSIDPWSGDYGYTF. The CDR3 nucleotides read TGTGCCAGTAGTATAGATCCATGGTCAGGGGACTATGGCTACACCTTC.

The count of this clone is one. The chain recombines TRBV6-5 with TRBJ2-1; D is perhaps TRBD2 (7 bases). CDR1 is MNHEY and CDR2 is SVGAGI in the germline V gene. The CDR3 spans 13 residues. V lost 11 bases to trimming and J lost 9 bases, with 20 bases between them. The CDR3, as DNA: TGTGCCGGCGGGGGCCTTGTGATTAGTGAGCAGTTCTTC. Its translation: CAGGGLVISEQFF.

The CDR3 loop reads CAWSTGTPNEKLFF. The CDR3 DNA sequence: TGTGCCTGGAGTACCGGGACACCTAATGAAAAACTGTTTTTT. The rearrangement links TRBV30 to TRBJ1-4; the D gene is possibly TRBD1 (6 bases). Germline-derived CDR1 and CDR2 are GTSNPN and SVGIG (reference sequence). Trimming left V 2 bases short and J 3 bases short, with 10 bases between. This CDR3 spans 14 amino acids.

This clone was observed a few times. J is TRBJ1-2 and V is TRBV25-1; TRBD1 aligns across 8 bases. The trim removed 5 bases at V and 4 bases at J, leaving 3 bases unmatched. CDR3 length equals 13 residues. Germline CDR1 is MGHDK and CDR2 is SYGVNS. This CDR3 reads CASSPDRGYGYTF. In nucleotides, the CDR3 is TGTGCCAGCAGTCCTGACAGGGGCTATGGCTACACCTTC.

The CDR3 nucleotides are TGTGCCAGCAGCCGCCAACTCCAAGAGACCCAGTACTTC. Its protein is CASSRQLQETQYF. This chain links TRBV3-1 (or the pseudogene TRBV3-2) with TRBJ2-5; D ambiguous. V was clipped by 4 bases and J by 1 base, with 7 bases between them. The CDR3 consists of 13 residues. CDR1 LGHDT and CDR2 YNNKEL come from the germline V gene (reference sequence).

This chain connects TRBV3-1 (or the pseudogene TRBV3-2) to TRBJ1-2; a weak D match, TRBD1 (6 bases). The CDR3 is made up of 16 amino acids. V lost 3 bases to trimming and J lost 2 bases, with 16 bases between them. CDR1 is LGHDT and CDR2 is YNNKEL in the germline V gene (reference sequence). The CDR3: CASSQGATFANYGYTF. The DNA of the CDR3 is TGTGCCAGCAGCCAGGGGGCGACTTTTGCCAACTATGGCTACACCTTC.

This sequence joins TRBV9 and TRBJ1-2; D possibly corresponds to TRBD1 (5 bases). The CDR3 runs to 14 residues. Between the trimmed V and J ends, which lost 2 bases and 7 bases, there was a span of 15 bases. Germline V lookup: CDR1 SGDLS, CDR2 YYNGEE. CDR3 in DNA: TGTGCCAGCAGCGTTAGGACGGGGCGGGGTGGCTACACCTTC. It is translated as CASSVRTGRGGYTF. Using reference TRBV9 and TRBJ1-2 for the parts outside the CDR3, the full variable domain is DSGVTQTPKHLITATGQRVTLRCSPRSGDLSVYWYQQSLDQGLQFLIQYYNGEERAKGNILERFSAQQFPDLHSELNLSSLELGDSALYFCASSVRTGRGGYTFGSGTRLTVV.

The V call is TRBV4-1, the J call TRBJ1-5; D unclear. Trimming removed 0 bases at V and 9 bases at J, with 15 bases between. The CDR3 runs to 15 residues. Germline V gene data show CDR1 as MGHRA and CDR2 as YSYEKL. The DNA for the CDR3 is TGCGCCAGCAGCCAAGAGAGTGATCGCTCGCGGCCCCAGCATTTT. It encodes CASSQESDRSRPQHF.

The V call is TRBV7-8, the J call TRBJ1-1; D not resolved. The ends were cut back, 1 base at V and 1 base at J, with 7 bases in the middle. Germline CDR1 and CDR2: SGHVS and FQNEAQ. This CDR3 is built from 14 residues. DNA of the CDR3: TGTGCCAGCAGCTTAGGAGGCGAGAACACTGAAGCTTTCTTT. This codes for CASSLGGENTEAFF.

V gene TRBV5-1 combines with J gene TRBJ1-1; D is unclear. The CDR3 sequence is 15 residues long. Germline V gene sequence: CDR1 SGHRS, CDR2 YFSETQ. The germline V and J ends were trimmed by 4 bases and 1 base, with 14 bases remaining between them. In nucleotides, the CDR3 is TGCGCCAGCAGCCCTGGACGGGAGCAGAACACTGAAGCTTTCTTT. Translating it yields CASSPGREQNTEAFF. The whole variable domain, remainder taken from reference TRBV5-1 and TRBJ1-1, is KAGVTQTPRYLIKTRGQQVTLSCSPISGHRSVSWYQQTPGQGLQFLFEYFSETQRNKGNFPGRFSGRQFSNSRSEMNVSTLELGDSALYLCASSPGREQNTEAFFGQGTRLTVV.

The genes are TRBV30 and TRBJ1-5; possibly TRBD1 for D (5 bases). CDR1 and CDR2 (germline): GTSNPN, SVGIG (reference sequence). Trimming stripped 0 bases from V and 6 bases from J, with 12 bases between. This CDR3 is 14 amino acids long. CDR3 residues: CAWSVRGGGQPQHF. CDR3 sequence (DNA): TGTGCCTGGAGTGTACGGGGGGGAGGTCAGCCCCAGCATTTT.

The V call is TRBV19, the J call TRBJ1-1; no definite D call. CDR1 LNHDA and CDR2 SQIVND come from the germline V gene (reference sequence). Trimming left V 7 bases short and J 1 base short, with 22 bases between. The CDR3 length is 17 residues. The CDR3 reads CASNRLRSTKQNTEAFF. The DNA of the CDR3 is TGTGCCAGTAATCGACTGAGGAGTACGAAGCAGAACACTGAAGCTTTCTTT.

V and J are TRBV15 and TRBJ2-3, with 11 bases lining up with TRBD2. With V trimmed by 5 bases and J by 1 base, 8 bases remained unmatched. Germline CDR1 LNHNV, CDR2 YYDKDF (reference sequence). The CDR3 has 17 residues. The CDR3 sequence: CATSEGLLAGGTDTQYF. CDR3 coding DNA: TGTGCCACCAGCGAGGGGCTACTAGCGGGGGGCACAGATACGCAGTATTTT. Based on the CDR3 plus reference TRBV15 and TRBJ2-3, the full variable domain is DAMVIQNPRYQVTQFGKPVTLSCSQTLNHNVMYWYQQKSSQAPKLLFHYYDKDFNNEADTPDNFQSRRPNTSFCFLDIRSPGLGDTAMYLCATSEGLLAGGTDTQYFGPGTRLTVL.

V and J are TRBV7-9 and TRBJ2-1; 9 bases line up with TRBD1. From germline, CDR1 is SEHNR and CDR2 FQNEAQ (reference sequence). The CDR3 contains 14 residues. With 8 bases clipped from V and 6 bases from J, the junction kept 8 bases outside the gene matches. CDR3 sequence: CASGDRGSINEQFF. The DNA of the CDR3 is TGTGCCAGCGGTGACAGGGGGAGTATCAATGAGCAGTTCTTC.

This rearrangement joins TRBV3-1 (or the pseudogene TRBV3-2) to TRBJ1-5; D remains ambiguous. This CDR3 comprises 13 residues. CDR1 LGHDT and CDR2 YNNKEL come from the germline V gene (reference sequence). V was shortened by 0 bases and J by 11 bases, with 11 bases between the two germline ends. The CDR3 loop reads CASSQDGGFSQHF. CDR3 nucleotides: TGTGCCAGCAGCCAAGATGGAGGATTTTCCCAGCATTTT.

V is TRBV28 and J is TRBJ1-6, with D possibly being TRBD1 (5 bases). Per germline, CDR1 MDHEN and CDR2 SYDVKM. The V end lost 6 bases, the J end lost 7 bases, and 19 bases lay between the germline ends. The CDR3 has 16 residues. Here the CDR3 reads CASSATVQGWNSPLHF. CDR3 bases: TGTGCCAGCAGCGCGACAGTCCAGGGATGGAATTCACCCCTCCACTTT.

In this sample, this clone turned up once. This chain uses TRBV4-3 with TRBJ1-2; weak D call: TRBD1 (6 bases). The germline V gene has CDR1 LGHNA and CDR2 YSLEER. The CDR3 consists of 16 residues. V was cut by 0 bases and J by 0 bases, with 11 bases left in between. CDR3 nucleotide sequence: TGCGCCAGCAGCCAAGAAACAGGGAGGGCTAACTATGGCTACACCTTC. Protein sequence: CASSQETGRANYGYTF.

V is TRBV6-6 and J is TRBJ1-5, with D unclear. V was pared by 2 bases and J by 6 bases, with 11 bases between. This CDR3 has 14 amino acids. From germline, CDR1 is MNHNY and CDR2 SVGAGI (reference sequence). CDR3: CASSYRGVGQPQHF. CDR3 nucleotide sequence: TGTGCCAGCAGTTACCGCGGGGTAGGTCAGCCCCAGCATTTT.

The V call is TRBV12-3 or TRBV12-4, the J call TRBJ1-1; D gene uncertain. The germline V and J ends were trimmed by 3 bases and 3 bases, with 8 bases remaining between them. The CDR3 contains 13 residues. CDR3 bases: TGTGCCAGCAGTTTGTCCCAGGACACTGAAGCTTTCTTT. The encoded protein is CASSLSQDTEAFF.

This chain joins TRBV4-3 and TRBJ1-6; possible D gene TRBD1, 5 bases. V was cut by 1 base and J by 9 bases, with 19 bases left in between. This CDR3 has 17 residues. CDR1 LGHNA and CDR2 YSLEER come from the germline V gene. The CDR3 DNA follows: TGCGCCAGCAGCCAAGTTTCACGGGGGGGTAGGGGTTCACCCCTCCACTTT. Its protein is CASSQVSRGGRGSPLHF.

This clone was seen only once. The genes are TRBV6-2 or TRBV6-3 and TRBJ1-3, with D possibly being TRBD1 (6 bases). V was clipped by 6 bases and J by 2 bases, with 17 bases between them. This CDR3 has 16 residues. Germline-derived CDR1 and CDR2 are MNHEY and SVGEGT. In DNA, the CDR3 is TGTGCCAGCAGCCGCAGCCAGGGGTCGCCTGGAAACACCATATATTTT. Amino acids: CASSRSQGSPGNTIYF.

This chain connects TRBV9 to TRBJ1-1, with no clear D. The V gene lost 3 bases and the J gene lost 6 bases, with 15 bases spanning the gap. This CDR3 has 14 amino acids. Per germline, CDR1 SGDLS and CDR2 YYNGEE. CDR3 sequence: CASSGRGLSPEAFF. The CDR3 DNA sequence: TGTGCCAGCAGCGGGCGAGGGCTTTCTCCTGAAGCTTTCTTT.